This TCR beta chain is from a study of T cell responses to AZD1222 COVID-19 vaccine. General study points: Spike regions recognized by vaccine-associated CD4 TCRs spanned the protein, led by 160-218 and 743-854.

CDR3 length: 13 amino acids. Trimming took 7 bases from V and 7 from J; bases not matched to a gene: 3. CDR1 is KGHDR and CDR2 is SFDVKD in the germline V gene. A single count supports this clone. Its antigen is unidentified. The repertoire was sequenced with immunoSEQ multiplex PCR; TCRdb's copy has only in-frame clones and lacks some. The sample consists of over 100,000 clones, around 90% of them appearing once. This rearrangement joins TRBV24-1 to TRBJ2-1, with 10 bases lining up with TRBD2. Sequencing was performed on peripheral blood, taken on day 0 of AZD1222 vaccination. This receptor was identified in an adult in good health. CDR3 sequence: CATRGLATNEQFF. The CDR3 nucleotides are TGTGCCACCAGGGGACTAGCGACGAATGAGCAGTTCTTC.